Each of the 20 T cell receptor beta chains below was sequenced from the same sample in a study of vaccination and CD4 T cells after COVID-19 (dated by TCRdb to between 2021 and 2022). The sample's treatment or condition label is to be understood as: approximately 9-day PBMC culture with coronavirus spike peptide pools or control peptides (ViraFEST assay). Their cognate antigens are unknown. Library creation used PCR. Reads for this sample came from an Illumina iSeq 100. DNA from cultured CD4+ T cells underwent TCR sequencing with the Oncomine TCR Beta short-read assay at the Johns Hopkins FTIC core. The public reads were reprocessed in TCRdb via fastp at Q25 and MiXCR, keeping in-frame beta chains. Rows are combined by CDR3 protein, so each entry shows the most common genes and DNA. The sample contains about 14,000 distinct CDR3 sequences, approximately 30% of them found a single time. In total, the top ten clones hold roughly 10% of the sample.

This specimen was CD4+ T cells from blood, cultured in vitro, taken after SARS-CoV-2 vaccination. The receptors derive from a human donor who had recovered from COVID-19.

The chain couples TRBV14 to TRBJ1-1; no definite D call. Trimming cost V 1 base and J 0 bases, with 15 bases left between them. CDR1 and CDR2 (germline): SGHDN, FVKESK. The CDR3 runs 17 residues. The chain's CDR3 is CASSQVGPKLMNTEAFF. For the CDR3, the DNA is TGTGCCAGCAGCCAAGTCGGACCGAAATTAATGAACACTGAAGCTTTCTTT.

This clonotype was detected a few times. The chain employs TRBV29-1 and TRBJ1-5; D is uncertain. V was shortened by 4 bases and J by 0 bases, with 10 bases between the two germline ends. The CDR3 contains 14 residues. Germline CDR1 and CDR2: SQVTM and ANQGSEA. DNA for the CDR3: TGCAGCGTTGTGGAGACAAATAGCAATCAGCCCCAGCATTTT. This encodes CSVVETNSNQPQHF.

This clonotype was counted between two and nine times. The CDR3 reads CSARDDGRGSSYEQYF. As DNA, the CDR3 is TGCAGTGCTAGAGATGACGGCCGCGGGAGTTCCTACGAGCAGTACTTC. V is TRBV20-1 and J is TRBJ2-7, with TRBD2 identical over 7 bases. Trimming cost V 0 bases and J 1 base; bases outside gene matches: 9. This CDR3 is built from 16 residues. Germline loops: CDR1 DFQATT, CDR2 SNEGSKA (reference sequence).

The chain links TRBV24-1 to TRBJ2-7; 9 nucleotides line up with TRBD1. Germline V gene sequence: CDR1 KGHDR, CDR2 SFDVKD. The junction had 6 bases not matched to a gene; V was cut back by 3 bases and J by 4 bases. The CDR3 totals 15 residues. The CDR3 DNA follows: TGTGCCACCAGTGATACCGGGACAGGGATGTACGAGCAGTACTTC. Its protein product is CATSDTGTGMYEQYF.

The V and J genes are TRBV14 and TRBJ2-6; the D gene is possibly TRBD2 (6 bases). The V gene's germline CDR1 is SGHDN and CDR2 FVKESK. V gave up 1 base and J gave up 2 bases, with 21 bases separating them. There are 20 residues in the CDR3. For the CDR3, the DNA is TGTGCCAGCAGCCAAGTCGAGGAGGGGAGAACTCTTGCTGGGGCCAACGTCCTGACTTTC. This codes for CASSQVEEGRTLAGANVLTF.

Only a few counts were recorded for this clonotype. This sequence joins TRBV7-2 and TRBJ2-2; D perhaps matches TRBD2 (7 bases). Looked up from germline, CDR1 is SGHTA and CDR2 is FQGNSA. This CDR3 contains 16 residues. V was shortened by 1 base and J by 4 bases, with 13 bases between the two germline ends. CDR3 nucleotide sequence: TGTGCCAGCAGCTTAGTGGGGGGGCTGGGCACCGGGGAGCTGTTTTTT. This gives the protein CASSLVGGLGTGELFF.

The CDR3 sequence is CASSATGATGELFF. In DNA form, the CDR3 reads TGTGCCAGCAGTGCGACAGGAGCCACCGGGGAGCTGTTTTTT. This rearrangement joins TRBV6-1 to TRBJ2-2; D might be TRBD1 (6 bases). CDR1 and CDR2 from the germline V gene are MNHNS and SASEGT. Between the trimmed V and J ends, which lost 4 bases and 4 bases, there was a span of 10 bases. CDR3 size: 14 residues.

V usage is TRBV5-4 and J usage is TRBJ2-3; possibly TRBD2 for D (5 bases). V shed 2 bases and J shed 2 bases, with 9 bases lying between them. Germline V gives CDR1 SGHNT, CDR2 YYREEE (reference sequence). The CDR3 extends over 14 amino acids. The CDR3 nucleotides read TGTGCCAGCAGCTTAAGCGGAACCACAGATACGCAGTATTTT. It codes for CASSLSGTTDTQYF. The full variable domain, completed using reference TRBV5-4 and TRBJ2-3, is ETGVTQSPTHLIKTRGQQVTLRCSSQSGHNTVSWYQQALGQGPQFIFQYYREEENGRGNFPPRFSGLQFPNYSSELNVNALELDDSALYLCASSLSGTTDTQYFGPGTRLTVL.

The chain recombines TRBV19 with TRBJ2-7, with D perhaps matching TRBD1 or TRBD2 (5 bases each). The CDR3 has 14 amino acids. In germline, CDR1 is LNHDA, CDR2 SQIVND (reference sequence). Trimming removed 6 bases at V and 3 bases at J, with 15 bases between. The CDR3 sequence: CASRRDAGFYEQYF. As DNA, the CDR3 is TGTGCCAGTAGGAGGGACGCAGGATTCTACGAGCAGTACTTC.

J is TRBJ2-7 and V is TRBV5-4; D perhaps matches TRBD1 (6 bases). The V end lost 0 bases, the J end lost 4 bases, and 20 bases lay between the germline ends. This CDR3 comprises 17 residues. The V gene's germline CDR1 is SGHNT and CDR2 YYREEE (reference sequence). CDR3 nucleotides: TGTGCCAGCAGCTTGGGAGTCCGGACAGCACCGCGTTACGAGCAGTACTTC. Translated: CASSLGVRTAPRYEQYF.

V gene TRBV11-2 combines with J gene TRBJ2-7; 9 nucleotides agree with TRBD1. CDR1 SGHAT and CDR2 FQNNGV come from the germline V gene. The CDR3 runs 12 residues. The V segment lost 5 bases and the J segment 5 bases; nucleotides outside the gene matches: 1. The CDR3 sequence is CASSRDRDEQYF. The CDR3 coding sequence is TGTGCCAGCAGCCGGGACAGGGACGAGCAGTACTTC.

V is TRBV20-1 and J is TRBJ2-7, with 8 nucleotides matching TRBD1. V lost 5 bases, J lost 3 bases, and 3 bases stayed unmatched. Germline loops: CDR1 DFQATT, CDR2 SNEGSKA (reference sequence). CDR3 length: 12 amino acids. The CDR3 DNA reads as TGCAGTGCTCCCGGACAGGGCTACGAGCAGTACTTC. Amino acid sequence: CSAPGQGYEQYF.

The CDR3 here is CASSERLDSPYEQYF. CDR3 DNA: TGCGCCAGCAGTGAGCGTCTGGACAGCCCCTACGAGCAGTACTTC. V and J are TRBV10-1 and TRBJ2-7, with a tentative D call TRBD1 (6 bases). The CDR3 covers 15 residues. CDR1 and CDR2 (germline): WNHNN, SYGVQD (reference sequence). The V end lost 2 bases, the J end lost 2 bases, and 13 bases lay between the germline ends.

V usage is TRBV19 and J usage is TRBJ2-1; a weak D match, TRBD2 (7 bases). This CDR3 region has 15 residues. V was pared by 5 bases and J by 7 bases, with 18 bases between. The germline gives CDR1 LNHDA, CDR2 SQIVND (reference sequence). CDR3 in DNA: TGTGCCAGTAGTCCCTCGGGGGGCGCAGTAAATGAGCAGTTCTTC. Its protein product is CASSPSGGAVNEQFF.

This clonotype appeared a few times. The chain joins TRBV7-6 to TRBJ2-1; tentatively, D is TRBD2 (6 bases). The V gene's germline CDR1 is SGHVS and CDR2 FNYEAQ. This CDR3 has 14 residues. V was trimmed by 2 bases and J by 8 bases, leaving 13 bases between them. This CDR3 reads CASSLILGTYEQFF. DNA of the CDR3: TGTGCCAGCAGCTTAATTCTCGGGACTTATGAGCAGTTCTTC.

This clonotype has only a few counts. The CDR3 loop reads CASSYPPFGGSDETQYF. The CDR3 DNA reads TGTGCCAGCAGTTACCCACCGTTCGGAGGCTCTGACGAGACCCAGTACTTC. The rearrangement uses TRBV6-5 and TRBJ2-5, with D possibly being TRBD2 (5 bases). Germline lookup yields CDR1 MNHEY and CDR2 SVGAGI. V gave up 2 bases and J gave up 5 bases, with 21 bases separating them. The CDR3 is 17 amino acids.

This clonotype was detected a few times. This sequence joins TRBV7-2 and TRBJ1-3; 7 bases are shared with TRBD1. The germline V gene encodes CDR1 SGHTA and CDR2 FQGNSA. This CDR3 region has 13 residues. V was pared by 5 bases and J by 5 bases, with 3 bases of the junction left unmatched. The CDR3 sequence: CASSDRVRNTIYF. In nucleotides, the CDR3 is TGTGCCAGCAGCGACAGGGTTCGAAACACCATATATTTT.

This chain links TRBV20-1 with TRBJ2-7, with 13 nucleotides matching TRBD2. After removal of 7 bases from V and 2 bases from J, the junction contained 11 bases not matched to a gene. CDR1 and CDR2 (germline): DFQATT, SNEGSKA (reference sequence). CDR3 size: 16 residues. The CDR3 is CSGELAGGWSPYEQYF. The CDR3, as DNA: TGCAGTGGGGAACTAGCGGGAGGGTGGAGCCCCTACGAGCAGTACTTC.

The chain carries TRBV7-9 and TRBJ1-4; no reliable D call. Trimming stripped 4 bases from V and 6 bases from J, with 6 bases between. The CDR3 is 12 amino acids. Germline CDR1 reads SEHNR; CDR2 reads FQNEAQ (reference sequence). CDR3 in amino acids: CASSSRDEKLFF. The CDR3 region has the DNA TGTGCCAGCAGCTCCCGAGATGAAAAACTGTTTTTT.

The V call is TRBV24-1, the J call TRBJ1-1; TRBD1 is a possible D gene (6 bases). The CDR3 has 14 residues. Between the trimmed V and J ends, which lost 9 bases and 4 bases, there was a span of 17 bases. Per germline, CDR1 KGHDR and CDR2 SFDVKD. CDR3 DNA sequence: TGTGCCACCCGAAGAACAGGGACCTCCACTGAAGCTTTCTTT. This translates into CATRRTGTSTEAFF.